A selection of T cell receptor beta chains follows, all from one sample in a study of multiple sclerosis patients with progressive multifocal leukoencephalopathy. This table comes from immunoSEQ multiplex PCR, and its TCRdb copy is limited to in-frame clones, with some not included. The sample includes 25,000 to 30,000 clones, 70% to 90% seen only once; the top ten take 0.8% to 1.1%. The sequencing sample was made of PBMCs. These receptors all stem from a human donor with multiple sclerosis. The CDR3 runs from the conserved cysteine through the conserved F or W. Each record gives: clone size, V gene, J gene, D gene, CDR3 DNA, CDR3 protein. D genes are given only for firm matches. Part of the rows lack a size; the others show once, few, many or a class for expanded clones.

few	TRBV6-6	TRBJ2-2	TRBD1	TGTGCCAGCAGGGAGGACCGGGACAGGGGCGCCGGGGAGCTGTTTTTT	CASREDRDRGAGELFF
NA	TRBV4-3	TRBJ2-7	NA	TGCGCCAGCAGCCAAGATCGAGGCAGCTACGAGCAGTACTTC	CASSQDRGSYEQYF
NA	TRBV7-3	TRBJ1-4	NA	TGTGCCAGCAGCTTCAGAACAGGCCCATATGCAACTAATGAAAAACTGTTTTTT	CASSFRTGPYATNEKLFF
NA	TRBV5-6	TRBJ1-1	NA	TGTGCCAGCAGTACGGCAGGGAACACTGAAGCTTTCTTT	CASSTAGNTEAFF
NA	TRBV28	TRBJ1-1	NA	TGTGCCAGTGCTACGGGGGCCCGTACTGAAGCTTTCTTT	CASATGARTEAFF
NA	TRBV28	TRBJ1-5	NA	TGTGCCAGCAGTTTCGGAGGGTCCAATCAGCCCCAGCATTTT	CASSFGGSNQPQHF
NA	TRBV30	TRBJ2-1	TRBD1	TGTGCCTGGAGTGAATCACCGGGACAGGGACAAAATGAGCAGTTCTTC	CAWSESPGQGQNEQFF
NA	TRBV9	TRBJ1-2	TRBD1	TGTGCCAGCAGCCCCCGACAGGGTGATAACTATGGCTACACCTTC	CASSPRQGDNYGYTF
NA	TRBV5-5	TRBJ1-5	NA	TGTGCCAGCAGCTTGGGAGAGGGTCTATGGGGGAGTCAGCCCCAGCATTTT	CASSLGEGLWGSQPQHF
NA	TRBV10-3	TRBJ2-3	NA	TGTGCCATCTGGGGGTCAGATACGCAGTATTTT	CAIWGSDTQYF
NA	TRBV7-6	TRBJ2-1	NA	TGTGCCAGCAGCCCAGCAGACAGACACAATGAGCAGTTCTTC	CASSPADRHNEQFF
NA	TRBV4-3	TRBJ1-3	NA	TGCGCCAGCAGCCAAGACCAGGCGCGGGGGGACACCATATATTTT	CASSQDQARGDTIYF
NA	TRBV5-1	TRBJ2-1	NA	TGCGCCAGCAAGGTTCGCCCTCGCGACAATGAGCAGTTCTTC	CASKVRPRDNEQFF
NA	TRBV7-2	TRBJ1-1	TRBD1	TGTGCCAGCAGCCAGCCCTCACAGGGGGCCACTGAAGCTTTCTTT	CASSQPSQGATEAFF
NA	TRBV4-1	TRBJ1-2	NA	TGCGCCAGCAGCCAAGAGCGAAGGGTCGGCTATGGCTACACCTTC	CASSQERRVGYGYTF
NA	TRBV30	TRBJ1-6	TRBD1	TGTGCCTGGAGAAGAGAGGGGGCTGAATCACCCCTCCACTTT	CAWRREGAESPLHF